These 4 T cell receptor beta chains were all obtained from the same sample, sequenced in a study of blood T cell repertoires in COVID-19. The repertoire was sequenced with immunoSEQ multiplex PCR; TCRdb's copy has only in-frame clones and lacks some. The sample includes roughly 300,000 clones, 65% to 90% of them seen just once. Specimen: PBMCs or T cells enriched from blood (not recorded which). The receptors derive from a woman aged 40 to 49 with acute COVID-19.

The CDR3 here is CSVENWTITEAFF. DNA for the CDR3: TGCAGCGTTGAAAATTGGACAATCACTGAAGCTTTCTTT. The J gene is TRBJ1-1, the V gene TRBV29-1, with D tentatively TRBD1 (5 bases). This CDR3 region has 13 residues. V was cut by 2 bases and J by 4 bases, with 11 bases left in between. Germline V gene lookup returns CDR1 SQVTM and CDR2 ANQGSEA.

The chain employs TRBV27 and TRBJ1-3; D gene ambiguous. V gave up 6 bases and J gave up 4 bases, with 10 bases separating them. Per the germline V gene, CDR1 is MNHEY and CDR2 is SMNVEV (reference sequence). The CDR3 covers 13 residues. The CDR3 DNA sequence: TGTGCCAGCAGGGCGCTGGGCGGAAACACCATATATTTT. It yields the protein CASRALGGNTIYF.

The chain links TRBV2 to TRBJ2-6, with D possibly matching TRBD2 (5 bases). The CDR3 sequence is 15 residues long. Germline CDR1 SNHLY, CDR2 FYNNEI. V was pared by 9 bases and J by 2 bases, with 14 bases between. This chain's CDR3 is CARKIPGTGANVLTF. CDR3 in DNA: TGTGCCAGGAAAATCCCGGGGACTGGGGCCAACGTCCTGACTTTC.

The V call is TRBV15, the J call TRBJ1-1; 10 nucleotides align to TRBD1. The CDR3 totals 14 residues. Germline CDR1 LNHNV, CDR2 YYDKDF (reference sequence). With 0 bases clipped from V and 8 bases from J, the junction kept 3 bases outside the gene matches. CDR3 bases: TGTGCCACCAGCAGAGATATGACAGGGGGCGAAGCTTTCTTT. Residues: CATSRDMTGGEAFF.